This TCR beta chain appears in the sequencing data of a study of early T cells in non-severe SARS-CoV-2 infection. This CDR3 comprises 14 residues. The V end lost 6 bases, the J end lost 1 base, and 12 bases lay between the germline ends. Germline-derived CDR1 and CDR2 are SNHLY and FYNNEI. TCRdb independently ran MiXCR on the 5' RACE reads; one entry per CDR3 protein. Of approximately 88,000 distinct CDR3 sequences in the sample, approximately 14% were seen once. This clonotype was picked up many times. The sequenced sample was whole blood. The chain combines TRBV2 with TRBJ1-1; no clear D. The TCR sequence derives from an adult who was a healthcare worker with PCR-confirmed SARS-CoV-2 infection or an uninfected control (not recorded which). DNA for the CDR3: TGTGCCAGCAGGTCAGGTAGGGCGAACACTGAAGCTTTCTTT. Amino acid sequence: CASRSGRANTEAFF.